These 21 T cell receptor beta chains were all obtained from the same sample, sequenced in a study of Ad26.COV2.S vaccination and SARS-CoV-2 variants. Profiled with immunoSEQ multiplex PCR; TCRdb holds only in-frame clones, not every one. The table shows 350,000 to 600,000 clones, with 89% occurring only once. Treatment meaning: roughly 20 received Ad26.COV2.S at low or high dose, single or two shots; roughly five received placebo; per-sample allocation not given. Vaccine and placebo recipients were sampled on day 63 after the first injection. The input for sequencing was peripheral blood, taken in a trial of Ad26.COV2.S vaccine versus placebo. The receptor source for this set is a person aged 18-65 years who received the Ad26.COV2.S COVID-19 vaccine or a placebo.

This chain uses TRBV2 with TRBJ2-1; D uncertain. V lost 8 bases and J 3 bases, leaving 11 bases between the germline ends. Germline CDR1 reads SNHLY; CDR2 reads FYNNEI. CDR3 length: 13 amino acids. CDR3 coding DNA: TGTGCCAGCCGACTGCGAATCTACAATGAGCAGTTCTTC. The encoded protein is CASRLRIYNEQFF.

This clone was recorded once. The chain links TRBV30 to TRBJ2-7, with 9 nucleotides matching TRBD1. This CDR3 region has 14 residues. Germline values: CDR1 GTSNPN, CDR2 SVGIG (reference sequence). J was trimmed by 2 bases and V by 2 bases; bases with no gene match: 4. The CDR3 nucleotides are TGTGCCTGGAGTTGGGGACAGGGAACCTACGAGCAGTACTTC. Encoded protein: CAWSWGQGTYEQYF.

The V and J genes are TRBV7-2 and TRBJ1-4; no clear D. Per the germline V gene, CDR1 is SGHTA and CDR2 is FQGNSA. This CDR3 is 15 amino acids long. V dropped 1 base and J dropped 3 bases, with 9 bases sitting between them. The CDR3 spells CASSLVPISNEKLFF. CDR3 nucleotides: TGTGCCAGCAGCTTAGTCCCCATTTCTAATGAAAAACTGTTTTTT.

The sample holds one count of this clone. The V and J genes are TRBV7-9 and TRBJ2-1, with 14 bases lining up with TRBD2. The germline gives CDR1 SEHNR, CDR2 FQNEAQ (reference sequence). The J segment lost 5 bases and the V segment lost 4 bases, leaving 1 base of the junction unmatched. The CDR3 contains 15 residues. CDR3 nucleotide sequence: TGTGCCAGCAGCTCGGGACTAGCGGGAGACAATGAGCAGTTCTTC. As protein: CASSSGLAGDNEQFF.

The chain employs TRBV27 and TRBJ1-6; D gene ambiguous. The CDR3 consists of 12 residues. Germline CDR1 reads MNHEY; CDR2 reads SMNVEV (reference sequence). With 3 bases removed from V and 9 bases from J, the gap between germline ends came to 6 bases. CDR3 protein: CASSFMGSPLHF. The CDR3 coding sequence is TGTGCCAGCAGTTTCATGGGTTCACCCCTCCACTTT.

This chain connects TRBV6-2 or TRBV6-3 to TRBJ1-5; D is possibly TRBD1 (6 bases). This CDR3 region has 15 residues. Germline CDR1 is MNHEY and CDR2 is SVGEGT. The V end was cut by 2 bases, the J end by 6 bases, with 14 bases between. The CDR3 region has the DNA TGTGCCAGCAGTTACGGGGGGGGGCAGGTTCAGCCCCAGCATTTT. This encodes CASSYGGGQVQPQHF.

The V and J genes are TRBV25-1 and TRBJ1-1; D is perhaps TRBD1 (5 bases). The V end was cut by 0 bases, the J end by 1 base, with 9 bases between. CDR1 is MGHDK and CDR2 is SYGVNS in the germline V gene. This CDR3 spans 15 amino acids. The DNA for the CDR3 is TGTGCCAGCAGTGAATACGACAGACCGAACACTGAAGCTTTCTTT. Translating gives CASSEYDRPNTEAFF.

This chain links TRBV27 with TRBJ2-1; 8 bases line up with TRBD1. Germline trimming cut 10 bases from V and 7 bases from J; bases unmatched to any gene: 18. CDR3 size: 16 residues. Germline V gene lookup returns CDR1 MNHEY and CDR2 SMNVEV (reference sequence). The CDR3 sequence is CATQPPTGQEINEQFF. The CDR3 DNA reads as TGTGCCACCCAACCCCCTACGGGACAGGAGATTAATGAGCAGTTCTTC.

The chain employs TRBV7-9 and TRBJ1-2; a weak D match, TRBD1 (5 bases). V dropped 5 bases and J dropped 3 bases, with 16 bases sitting between them. This CDR3 contains 15 residues. The germline V gene has CDR1 SEHNR and CDR2 FQNEAQ (reference sequence). Here the CDR3 DNA reads TGTGCCAGCAGCCCCCTCAGGGCCGGGGACTATGGCTACACCTTC. It translates to CASSPLRAGDYGYTF.

The chain is built from TRBV5-4 and TRBJ2-1, with a tentative D call TRBD2 (5 bases). In germline, CDR1 is SGHNT, CDR2 YYREEE (reference sequence). The CDR3 runs 15 residues. With 4 bases removed from V and 0 bases from J, the gap between germline ends came to 11 bases. The CDR3 DNA sequence: TGTGCCAGCAGCGGCGGGCCGAGCTCCTACAATGAGCAGTTCTTC. It is translated as CASSGGPSSYNEQFF.

This chain links TRBV2 with TRBJ1-3; D ambiguous. The CDR3 loop spans 14 amino acids. V dropped 9 bases and J dropped 0 bases, with 12 bases sitting between them. Germline CDR1 reads SNHLY; CDR2 reads FYNNEI. The CDR3 reads CASRMVFSGNTIYF. The CDR3 DNA reads as TGTGCCAGTCGGATGGTGTTCTCTGGAAACACCATATATTTT.

The chain recombines TRBV12-3 or TRBV12-4 with TRBJ2-1; 8 nucleotides agree with TRBD1. The CDR3 contains 13 residues. Trimming at V came to 6 bases and at J to 5 bases, leaving 3 bases not matched to a gene. The CDR3 sequence is CASRPTGDNEQFF. CDR3 coding DNA: TGTGCCAGCAGACCGACAGGGGACAATGAGCAGTTCTTC.

The DNA of the CDR3 is TGTGCCAGCGCCAATCCTAATAGGGGCACTGAAGCTTTCTTT. It specifies CASANPNRGTEAFF. The chain carries TRBV3-1 (or the pseudogene TRBV3-2) and TRBJ1-1, with D possibly TRBD1 on 5 matching bases. The V end was cut by 8 bases, the J end by 4 bases, with 17 bases between. The germline V gene encodes CDR1 LGHDT and CDR2 YNNKEL (reference sequence). The CDR3 contains 14 residues.

This chain connects TRBV9 to TRBJ2-7; D assignment may be TRBD1 or TRBD2 (5 bases each). The V gene's germline CDR1 is SGDLS and CDR2 YYNGEE. Trimming removed 0 bases from V and 2 bases from J, with 12 bases in between. The CDR3 extends over 15 amino acids. The CDR3 bases are TGTGCCAGCAGCGTAGGTCCAGTGGGGGCCTACGAGCAGTACTTC. Encoded protein: CASSVGPVGAYEQYF.

The V and J genes are TRBV9 and TRBJ1-5; no definite D call. Germline CDR1 reads SGDLS; CDR2 reads YYNGEE. This CDR3 spans 15 amino acids. Deletions cut 4 bases from V and 1 base from J, with 12 bases between. The CDR3 is CASSISGGSNQPQHF. Here the CDR3 DNA reads TGTGCCAGCAGCATTTCGGGTGGGAGCAATCAGCCCCAGCATTTT.

The chain is built from TRBV7-9 and TRBJ2-4; D gene ambiguous. Germline CDR1 is SEHNR and CDR2 is FQNEAQ (reference sequence). V was shortened by 6 bases and J by 6 bases, with 9 bases between the two germline ends. The CDR3 loop spans 12 amino acids. The CDR3 coding sequence is TGTGCCAGCAGAGATACCCTAAACATTCAGTACTTC. Translating it yields CASRDTLNIQYF.

V gene TRBV19 combines with J gene TRBJ1-2; no firm D call. Germline V gene data show CDR1 as LNHDA and CDR2 as SQIVND (reference sequence). V dropped 6 bases and J dropped 0 bases, with 8 bases sitting between them. The CDR3 consists of 13 residues. The CDR3 reads CASRDTSNYGYTF. The CDR3 nucleotides are TGTGCCAGTAGAGACACTTCTAACTATGGCTACACCTTC.

The chain carries TRBV20-1 and TRBJ2-1; unclear D gene. The ends were cut back, 6 bases at V and 9 bases at J, with 9 bases in the middle. This CDR3 is 10 amino acids long. The V gene's germline CDR1 is DFQATT and CDR2 SNEGSKA (reference sequence). The CDR3 loop reads CSADGREQFF. The CDR3 region has the DNA TGCAGTGCCGACGGTCGTGAGCAGTTCTTC.

The J gene is TRBJ1-6, the V gene TRBV4-3; perhaps TRBD1 as D (5 bases). This CDR3 contains 14 residues. CDR1 is LGHNA, CDR2 YSLEER, per germline. Trimming left V 3 bases short and J 5 bases short, with 8 bases between. The CDR3 region is CASSHRQNNSPLHF. The CDR3 DNA reads as TGCGCCAGCAGCCACAGACAGAATAATTCACCCCTCCACTTT.

The rearrangement uses TRBV27 and TRBJ1-5; 7 bases agree with TRBD1. The CDR3 sequence is 14 residues long. Germline CDR1 is MNHEY and CDR2 is SMNVEV (reference sequence). Germline trimming cut 6 bases from V and 9 bases from J; bases unmatched to any gene: 11. For the CDR3, the DNA is TGTGCCAGCAGCCCGTACAGGGGTGGCGGGCCCCAGCATTTT. Translating it yields CASSPYRGGGPQHF.

The chain combines TRBV5-1 with TRBJ2-5, with 10 bases identical to TRBD1. This CDR3 has 15 residues. The J segment lost 5 bases and the V segment lost 4 bases, leaving 8 bases of the junction unmatched. The germline CDR1 and CDR2 sequences are SGHRS and YFSETQ. CDR3 amino acids: CASSRDRGPGETQYF. The DNA for the CDR3 is TGCGCCAGCAGCAGAGACAGGGGGCCGGGGGAGACCCAGTACTTC.